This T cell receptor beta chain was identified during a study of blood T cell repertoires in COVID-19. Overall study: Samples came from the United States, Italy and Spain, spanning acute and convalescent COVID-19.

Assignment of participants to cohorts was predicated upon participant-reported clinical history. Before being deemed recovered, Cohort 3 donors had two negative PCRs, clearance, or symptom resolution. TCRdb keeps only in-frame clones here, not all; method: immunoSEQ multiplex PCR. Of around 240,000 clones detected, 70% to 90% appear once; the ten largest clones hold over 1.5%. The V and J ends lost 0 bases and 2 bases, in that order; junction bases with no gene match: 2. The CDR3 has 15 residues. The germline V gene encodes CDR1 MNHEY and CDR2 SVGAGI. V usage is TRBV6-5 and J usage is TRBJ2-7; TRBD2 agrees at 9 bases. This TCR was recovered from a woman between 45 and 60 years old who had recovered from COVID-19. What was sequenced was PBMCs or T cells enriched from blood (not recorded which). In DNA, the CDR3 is TGTGCCAGCAGTTACTCAAAGCGGGGGGCCTACGAGCAGTACTTC. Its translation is CASSYSKRGAYEQYF.